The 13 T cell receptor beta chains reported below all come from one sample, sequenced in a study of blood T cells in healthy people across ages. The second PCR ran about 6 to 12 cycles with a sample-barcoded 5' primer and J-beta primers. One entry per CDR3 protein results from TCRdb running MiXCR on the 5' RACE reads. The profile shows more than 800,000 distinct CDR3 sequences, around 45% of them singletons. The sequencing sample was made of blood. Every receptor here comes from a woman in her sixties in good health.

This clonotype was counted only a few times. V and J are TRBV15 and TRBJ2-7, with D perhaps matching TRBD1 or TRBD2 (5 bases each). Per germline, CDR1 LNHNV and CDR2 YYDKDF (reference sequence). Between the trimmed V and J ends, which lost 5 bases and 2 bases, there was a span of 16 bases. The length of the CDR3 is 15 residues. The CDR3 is CATSEGRRGPYEQYF. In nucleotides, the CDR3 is TGTGCCACCAGCGAGGGACGCAGAGGGCCCTACGAGCAGTACTTC.

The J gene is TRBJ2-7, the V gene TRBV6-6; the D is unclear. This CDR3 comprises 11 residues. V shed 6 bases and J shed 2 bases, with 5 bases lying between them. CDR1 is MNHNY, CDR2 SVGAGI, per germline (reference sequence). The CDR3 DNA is TGTGCCAGCAGACTTCCCTACGAGCAGTACTTC. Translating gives CASRLPYEQYF.

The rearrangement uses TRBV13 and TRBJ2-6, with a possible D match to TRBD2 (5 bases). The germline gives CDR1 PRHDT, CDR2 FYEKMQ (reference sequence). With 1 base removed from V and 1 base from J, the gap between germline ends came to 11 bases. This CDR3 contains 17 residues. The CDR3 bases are TGTGCCAGCAGCTTAGAGACGGGAAGTTCTGGGGCCAACGTCCTGACTTTC. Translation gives CASSLETGSSGANVLTF.

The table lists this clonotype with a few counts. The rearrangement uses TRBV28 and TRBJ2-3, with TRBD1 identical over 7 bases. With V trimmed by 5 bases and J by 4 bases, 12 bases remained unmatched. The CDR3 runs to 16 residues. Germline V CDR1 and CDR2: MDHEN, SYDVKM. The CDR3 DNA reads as TGTGCCAGCAGTCCTAGCAGGGGGTTGGGCGCAGATACGCAGTATTTT. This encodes CASSPSRGLGADTQYF. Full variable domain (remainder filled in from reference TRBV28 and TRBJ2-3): DVKVTQSSRYLVKRTGEKVFLECVQDMDHENMFWYRQDPGLGLRLIYFSYDVKMKEKGDIPEGYSVSREKKERFSLILESASTNQTSMYLCASSPSRGLGADTQYFGPGTRLTVL.

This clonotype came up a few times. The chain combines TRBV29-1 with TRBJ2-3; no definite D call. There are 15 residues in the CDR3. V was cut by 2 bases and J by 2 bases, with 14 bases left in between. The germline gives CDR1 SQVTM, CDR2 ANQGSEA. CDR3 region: CSVEFVLRNTDTQYF. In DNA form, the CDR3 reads TGCAGCGTTGAATTTGTATTGCGGAACACAGATACGCAGTATTTT.

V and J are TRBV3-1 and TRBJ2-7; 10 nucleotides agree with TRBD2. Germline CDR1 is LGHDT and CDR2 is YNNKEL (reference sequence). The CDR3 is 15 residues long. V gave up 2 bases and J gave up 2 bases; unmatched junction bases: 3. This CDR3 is CASSQLTSGTYEQYF. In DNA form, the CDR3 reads TGTGCCAGCAGCCAATTAACTAGCGGGACCTACGAGCAGTACTTC.

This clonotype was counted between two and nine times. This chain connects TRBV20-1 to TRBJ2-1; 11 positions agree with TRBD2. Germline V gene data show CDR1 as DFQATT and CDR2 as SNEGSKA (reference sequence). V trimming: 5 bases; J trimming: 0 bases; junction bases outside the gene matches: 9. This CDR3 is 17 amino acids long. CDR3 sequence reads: CSALRLAGQASYNEQFF. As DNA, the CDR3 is TGCAGTGCTTTACGACTAGCGGGACAAGCCTCCTACAATGAGCAGTTCTTC.

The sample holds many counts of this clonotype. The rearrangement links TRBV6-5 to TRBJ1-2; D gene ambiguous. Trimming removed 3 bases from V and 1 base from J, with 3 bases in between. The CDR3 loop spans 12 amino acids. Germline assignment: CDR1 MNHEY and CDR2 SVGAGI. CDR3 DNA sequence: TGTGCCAGCAGTTATGATAACTATGGCTACACCTTC. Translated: CASSYDNYGYTF.

The chain's CDR3 is CASSPTGPYGYTF. The CDR3 DNA is TGTGCCAGCAGCCCAACAGGCCCATATGGCTACACCTTC. The chain combines TRBV6-5 with TRBJ1-2; tentatively, D is TRBD1 (5 bases). V lost 6 bases and J lost 5, with 13 bases in between. CDR1 is MNHEY and CDR2 is SVGAGI in the germline V gene. The CDR3 runs 13 residues.

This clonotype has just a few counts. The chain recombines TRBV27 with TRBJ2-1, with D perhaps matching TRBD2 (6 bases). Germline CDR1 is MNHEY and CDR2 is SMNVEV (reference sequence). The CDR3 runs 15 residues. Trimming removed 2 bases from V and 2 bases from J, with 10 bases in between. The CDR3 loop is CASSLIAGTYNEQFF. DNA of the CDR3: TGTGCCAGCAGTTTAATTGCGGGAACCTACAATGAGCAGTTCTTC.

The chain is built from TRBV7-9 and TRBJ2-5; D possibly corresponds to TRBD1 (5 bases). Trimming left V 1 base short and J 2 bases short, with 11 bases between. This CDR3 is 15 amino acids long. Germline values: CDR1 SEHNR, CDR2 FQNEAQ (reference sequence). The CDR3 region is CASSLDLGQQETQYF. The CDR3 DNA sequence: TGTGCCAGCAGCTTAGACCTGGGGCAGCAAGAGACCCAGTACTTC.

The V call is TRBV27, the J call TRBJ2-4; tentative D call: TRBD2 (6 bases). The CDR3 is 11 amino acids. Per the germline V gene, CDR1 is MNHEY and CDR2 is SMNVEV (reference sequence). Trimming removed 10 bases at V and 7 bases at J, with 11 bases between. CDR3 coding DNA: TGTGCCACCGGGACTGTGAACATTCAGTACTTC. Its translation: CATGTVNIQYF.

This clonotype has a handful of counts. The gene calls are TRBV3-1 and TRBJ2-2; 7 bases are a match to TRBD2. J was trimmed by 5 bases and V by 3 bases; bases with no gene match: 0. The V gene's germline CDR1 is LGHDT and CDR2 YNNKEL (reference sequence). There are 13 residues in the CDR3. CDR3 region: CASSHSGTGELFF. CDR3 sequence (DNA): TGTGCCAGCAGCCATAGCGGGACCGGGGAGCTGTTTTTT.